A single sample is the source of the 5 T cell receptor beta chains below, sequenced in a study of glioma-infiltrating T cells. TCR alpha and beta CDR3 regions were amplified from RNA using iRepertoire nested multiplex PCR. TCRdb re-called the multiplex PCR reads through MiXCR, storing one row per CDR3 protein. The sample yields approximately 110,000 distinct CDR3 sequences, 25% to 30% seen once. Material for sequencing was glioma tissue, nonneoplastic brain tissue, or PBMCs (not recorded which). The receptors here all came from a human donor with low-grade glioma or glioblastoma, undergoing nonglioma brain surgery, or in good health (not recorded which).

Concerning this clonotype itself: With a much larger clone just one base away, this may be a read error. CDR3 sequence (DNA): TGTGCCGGCAGTCCGGGGGGAGGGGAGCAGTTCTTC. The encoded protein is CAGSPGGGEQFF. V and J are TRBV2 and TRBJ2-1; 7 bases map to TRBD2. CDR3 length equals 12 residues. Germline V gene lookup returns CDR1 SNHLY and CDR2 FYNNEI.

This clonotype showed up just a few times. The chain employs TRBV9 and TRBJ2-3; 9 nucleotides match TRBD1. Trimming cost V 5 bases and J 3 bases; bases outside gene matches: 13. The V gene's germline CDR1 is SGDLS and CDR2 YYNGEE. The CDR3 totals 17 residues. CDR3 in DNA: TGTGCCAGCAGGGGGGGACAGGGAAAAGGTAGGACAGATACGCAGTATTTT. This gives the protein CASRGGQGKGRTDTQYF.

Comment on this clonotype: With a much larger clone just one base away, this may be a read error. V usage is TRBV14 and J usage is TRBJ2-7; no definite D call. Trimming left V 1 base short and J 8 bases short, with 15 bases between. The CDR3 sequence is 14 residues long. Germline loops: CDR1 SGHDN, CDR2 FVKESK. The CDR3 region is CASSQVVWVGKQYF. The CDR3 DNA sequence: TGTGCCAGCAGCCAAGTAGTCTGGGTCGGCAAGCAGTACTTC.

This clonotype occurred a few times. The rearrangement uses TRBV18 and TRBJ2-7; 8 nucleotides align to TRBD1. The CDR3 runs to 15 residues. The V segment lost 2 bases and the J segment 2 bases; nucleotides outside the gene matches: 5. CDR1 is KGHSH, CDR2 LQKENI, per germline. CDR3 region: CASSPTGTGTYEQYF. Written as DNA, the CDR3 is TGTGCCAGCTCACCAACCGGGACAGGAACCTACGAGCAGTACTTC.

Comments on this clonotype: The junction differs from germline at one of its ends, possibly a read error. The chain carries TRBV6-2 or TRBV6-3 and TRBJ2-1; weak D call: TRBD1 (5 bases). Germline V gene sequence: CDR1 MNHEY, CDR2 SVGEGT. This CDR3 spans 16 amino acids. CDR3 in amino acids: CAISYIGDSSYYEQFF. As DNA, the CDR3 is TGTGCCATCAGTTACATAGGTGACAGCTCCTACTATGAGCAGTTCTTC.